The rows below give T cell receptor beta chains drawn from one sample of a study of regulatory T cells in long-lasting Graves disease. TCRdb used MiXCR to reprocess the multiplex PCR reads, holding one entry per CDR3 protein. The table lists 400,000 to 500,000 distinct CDR3 sequences, around 21% of them singletons. Material: peripheral blood mononuclear cells (PBMCs), obtained when the disease was refractory, from a patient treated with antithyroid drugs. The receptors originated from a female donor with Graves disease. The CDR3 runs from the conserved cysteine through the conserved F or W. A D gene is named only where the DNA matches it firmly. Rows give clone size only sometimes, using once, few, many, or a class for an expanded clone.

TGCGCCAGCAGCCAAGGGGAATTGGGACGGACTAATCAGCCCCAGCATTTT,CASSQGELGRTNQPQHF,TRBJ1-5,few,TRBV4-1,.
TGTGCCAGCAGTCCCGGGAAGATTATAGAAGGCTACACCTTC,CASSPGKIIEGYTF,TRBJ1-2,many,TRBV2,.
TGTGCCAGCACTCAAGGGAGGGACAGGGAGGACCAGCCCCAGCATTTT,CASTQGRDREDQPQHF,TRBJ1-5,many,TRBV12-3/TRBV12-4,TRBD1
TGTGCCAGCAGCCAACCCTTGTTGGGGGATCGGAACTACGAGCAGTACTTC,CASSQPLLGDRNYEQYF,TRBJ2-7,.,TRBV4-2,.
TGCAGTGCTGCTACGTACAGGTTTTCCGAGCAGTACTTC,CSAATYRFSEQYF,TRBJ2-7,.,TRBV20-1,.
TGTGCCAGCAGTTACGAACCAAGCAATCAGCCCCAGCATTTT,CASSYEPSNQPQHF,TRBJ1-5,many,TRBV6-5,.
TGTGCCAGCAGTTACGGGCGGGGGCCTGGAGAGACCCAGTACTTC,CASSYGRGPGETQYF,TRBJ2-5,many,TRBV6-2/TRBV6-3,.
TGTGCCAGCAGAATGGACACCCAGGAGTACTACGAGCAGCACTTC,CASRMDTQEYYEQHF,TRBJ2-7,.,TRBV7-9,.
TGCGCCAGCAGCTCTGGACAGGGCCAATACACTGAAGCTTTCTTT,CASSSGQGQYTEAFF,TRBJ1-1,.,TRBV5-1,TRBD1
TGCAGCGTTGGTCCAGGATCCTACGAGCAGTACTTC,CSVGPGSYEQYF,TRBJ2-7,few,TRBV29-1,.